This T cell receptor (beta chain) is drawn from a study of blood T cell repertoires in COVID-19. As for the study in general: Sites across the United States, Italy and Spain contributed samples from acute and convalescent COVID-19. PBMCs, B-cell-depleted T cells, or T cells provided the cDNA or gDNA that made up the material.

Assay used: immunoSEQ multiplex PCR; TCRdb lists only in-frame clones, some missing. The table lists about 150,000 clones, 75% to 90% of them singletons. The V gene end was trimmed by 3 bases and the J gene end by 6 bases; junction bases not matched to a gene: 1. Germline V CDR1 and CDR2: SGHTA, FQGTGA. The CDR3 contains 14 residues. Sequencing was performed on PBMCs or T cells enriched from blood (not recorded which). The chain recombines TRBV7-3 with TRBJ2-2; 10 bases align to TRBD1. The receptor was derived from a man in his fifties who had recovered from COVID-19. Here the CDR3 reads CASSFDRGPGELFF. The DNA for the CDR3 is TGTGCCAGCAGCTTCGACAGGGGGCCCGGGGAGCTGTTTTTT.